The rows below give T cell receptor beta chains drawn from one sample of a study of metastatic and nonmetastatic thyroid tumors. TCRdb re-called the PCR reads with MiXCR. The sample consists of approximately 38,000 clones, around a third of them appearing once. The material sequenced was tumor tissue. The source is a female donor with papillary thyroid cancer or a benign thyroid nodule (not recorded which). Some clones in this sample may be carry-over from other donors' samples. The CDR3 runs from the conserved cysteine through the conserved F or W. A D gene is named only where the DNA matches it firmly. Clone size, where shown, is once, few, many, or a class for clones that have expanded.

cdr3_nt cdr3_aa j_call v_call d_call clone_size
TGTGCCAGCAGCGGCTGGACAGGAACATATGGCTACACCTTC CASSGWTGTYGYTF TRBJ1-2 TRBV2 TRBD1 -
TGTGCCAGCAGCTCCGGGTGGGGCAGGGGCAACACTGAAGCTTTCTTT CASSSGWGRGNTEAFF TRBJ1-1 TRBV6-1 - -
TGTGCCAGCAGTGTTCAAGCGGGGGGATCCACCGGGGAGCTGTTTTTT CASSVQAGGSTGELFF TRBJ2-2 TRBV2 TRBD2 -
TGTGCCACCTCCGGGGGAAACAATCAGCCCCAGCATTTT CATSGGNNQPQHF TRBJ1-5 TRBV24-1 - -
TGTGCCAGCAGTCTCTCGTGGCTGGACAGGCGAAACTATGGCTACACCTTC CASSLSWLDRRNYGYTF TRBJ1-2 TRBV28 TRBD1 -
TGTGCCAGCAGACAAGAGGCGGGAGTCACCGGGGAGCTGTTTTTT CASRQEAGVTGELFF TRBJ2-2 TRBV6-4 TRBD2 few
TGCGCCAGCAGCCCCCTCACCGGGGAGCTGTTTTTT CASSPLTGELFF TRBJ2-2 TRBV4-1 - few
TGTGCCAGCAGTTACTCGAGAGAAGCGAACACCGGGGAGCTGTTTTTT CASSYSREANTGELFF TRBJ2-2 TRBV6-6 - few
TGTGCCAGCAGGATAAGTAGCGGGAGTGGCACCGGGGAGCTGTTTTTT CASRISSGSGTGELFF TRBJ2-2 TRBV2 TRBD2 many
TGTGCCAGCAGCCTTACTAGCGGGGGGTCCTACGAGCAGTACTTC CASSLTSGGSYEQYF TRBJ2-7 TRBV3-1 TRBD2 -
TGTGCCAGCAGCCAAGGTTTTTCAGACCCGTATGGCTACACCTTC CASSQGFSDPYGYTF TRBJ1-2 TRBV3-1 - -
TGTGCCAGCAGCCCTGGACTAGCGGGAGGGCCGGACAAGCAGTACTTC CASSPGLAGGPDKQYF TRBJ2-7 TRBV6-1 TRBD2 -
TGTGCCAGCAGTCGGGGACTAGCGGCATACTACAATGAGCAGTTCTTC CASSRGLAAYYNEQFF TRBJ2-1 TRBV6-1 TRBD2 many
TGTGCCAGCAGGGGAGGTACTGAAGCTTTCTTT CASRGGTEAFF TRBJ1-1 TRBV6-1 - few
TGTGCCACTCTCAGTTTCACTGAAGCTTTCTTT CATLSFTEAFF TRBJ1-1 TRBV28 - few